Described below is a single T cell receptor (beta chain) sequence and its context. This entry belongs to a study of control samples from healthy donors and cancer patients. Trimming shortened V by 6 bases and J by 8 bases, and 20 bases separated the two germline ends. Per the germline V gene, CDR1 is LNHDA and CDR2 is SQIVND (reference sequence). The CDR3 runs to 15 residues. Sequencing was performed with immunoSEQ multiplex PCR; in TCRdb, only in-frame clones are kept and a portion is missing. The repertoire consists of over 150,000 clones, with roughly 95% occurring once and the leading ten covering approximately 1%.

J is TRBJ2-1 and V is TRBV19; D is unclear. The sequenced sample consisted of blood. The TCR originated in a woman aged 25 to 39 in good health. CDR3 in amino acids: CASSPQQIPYHEQFF. As DNA, the CDR3 is TGTGCCAGTAGCCCGCAACAGATACCGTATCATGAGCAGTTCTTC.